The rows below give T cell receptor beta chains drawn from one sample of a study of cytomegalovirus exposure and HLA in healthy donors. The method was immunoSEQ multiplex PCR; TCRdb's version includes in-frame clones alone and lacks a portion of them. The sample table sets out 100,000 to 150,000 clones. Input material: PBMCs. The source is a woman between 40 and 50 years old in good health and CMV-seropositive. The CDR3 runs from the conserved cysteine through the conserved F or W. A D gene is named only where the DNA matches it firmly.

TRBD1 15 TRBJ1-4 TRBV7-9 CASSKTGATNEKLFF
. 15 TRBJ2-7 TRBV6-6 CASRETGSYSYEQYF
TRBD1 14 TRBJ2-2 TRBV2 CASTWTGAIGELFF
TRBD2 17 TRBJ2-3 TRBV7-6 CASSSYLAGASTDTQYF
. 14 TRBJ1-1 TRBV15 CATSRLSRMTEAFF
. 15 TRBJ1-1 TRBV2 CASRDSQERNTEAFF
TRBD2 15 TRBJ2-1 TRBV5-1 CASSLGAGPHNEQFF
TRBD1 12 TRBJ2-7 TRBV28 CASQGQTYEQYF
TRBD2 14 TRBJ2-7 TRBV10-3 CAISESRAGDEQYF
TRBD1 13 TRBJ2-5 TRBV19 CATRQGSRETQYF
. 16 TRBJ1-2 TRBV27 CASSLFGTGRNYGYTF
. 15 TRBJ1-5 TRBV19 CASSPGTRGNQPQHF
TRBD1 14 TRBJ2-1 TRBV19 CASSQIQGVSEQFF
TRBD2 16 TRBJ2-1 TRBV28 CASSLVPASGREEQFF